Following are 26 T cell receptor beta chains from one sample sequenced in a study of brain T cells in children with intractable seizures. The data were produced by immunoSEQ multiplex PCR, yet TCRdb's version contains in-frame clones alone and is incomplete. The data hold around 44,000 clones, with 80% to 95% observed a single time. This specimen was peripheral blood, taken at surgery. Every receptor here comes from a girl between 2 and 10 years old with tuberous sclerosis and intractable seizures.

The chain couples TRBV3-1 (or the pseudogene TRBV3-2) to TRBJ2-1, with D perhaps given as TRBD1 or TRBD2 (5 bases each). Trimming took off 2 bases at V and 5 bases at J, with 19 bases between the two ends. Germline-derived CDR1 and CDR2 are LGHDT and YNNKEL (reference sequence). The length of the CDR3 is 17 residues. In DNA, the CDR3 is TGTGCCAGCAGCCAATTGGTGGGGGTAGGAATAAACAATGAGCAGTTCTTC. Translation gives CASSQLVGVGINNEQFF.

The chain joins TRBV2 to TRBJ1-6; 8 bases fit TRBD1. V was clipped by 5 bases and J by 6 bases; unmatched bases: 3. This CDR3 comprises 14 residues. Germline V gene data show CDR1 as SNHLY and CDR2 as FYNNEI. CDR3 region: CASSLQGGNSPLHF. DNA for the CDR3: TGTGCCAGCAGTTTACAGGGGGGTAATTCACCCCTCCACTTT.

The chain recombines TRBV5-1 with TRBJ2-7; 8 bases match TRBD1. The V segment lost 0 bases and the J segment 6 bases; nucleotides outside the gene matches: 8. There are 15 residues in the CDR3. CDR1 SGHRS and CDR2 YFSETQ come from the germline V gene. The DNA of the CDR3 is TGCGCCAGCAGCTTGGCCCAGACAGGGGTTGGCGAGCAGTACTTC. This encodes CASSLAQTGVGEQYF. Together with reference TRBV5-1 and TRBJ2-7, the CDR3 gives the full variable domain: KAGVTQTPRYLIKTRGQQVTLSCSPISGHRSVSWYQQTPGQGLQFLFEYFSETQRNKGNFPGRFSGRQFSNSRSEMNVSTLELGDSALYLCASSLAQTGVGEQYFGPGTRLTVT.

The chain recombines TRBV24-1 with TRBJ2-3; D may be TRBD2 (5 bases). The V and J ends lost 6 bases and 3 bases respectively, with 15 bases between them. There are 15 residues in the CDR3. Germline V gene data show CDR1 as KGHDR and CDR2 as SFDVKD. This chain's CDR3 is CATSHRGLATDTQYF. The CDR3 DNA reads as TGTGCCACCAGTCATAGAGGGTTAGCGACAGATACGCAGTATTTT.

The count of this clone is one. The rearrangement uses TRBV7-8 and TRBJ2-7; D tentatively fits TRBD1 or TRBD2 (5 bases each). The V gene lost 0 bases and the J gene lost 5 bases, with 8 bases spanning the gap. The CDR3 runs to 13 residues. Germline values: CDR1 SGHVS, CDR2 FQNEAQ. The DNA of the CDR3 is TGTGCCAGCAGCTTAGCAGTGGGGGACGAGCAGTACGTC. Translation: CASSLAVGDEQYV.

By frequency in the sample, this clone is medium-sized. CDR3 residues: CASSEGYTEAFF. The CDR3 DNA reads as TGTGCCAGCAGTGAAGGATACACTGAAGCTTTCTTT. This chain uses TRBV6-1 with TRBJ1-1; D uncertain. The V gene's germline CDR1 is MNHNS and CDR2 SASEGT. This CDR3 has 12 amino acids. Trimming stripped 1 base from V and 3 bases from J, with 3 bases between.

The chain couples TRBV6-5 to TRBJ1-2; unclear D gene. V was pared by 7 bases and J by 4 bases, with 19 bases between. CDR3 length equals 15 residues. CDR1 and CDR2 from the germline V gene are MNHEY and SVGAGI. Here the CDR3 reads CASKTIGGKGYGYTF. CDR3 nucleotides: TGTGCCAGCAAAACCATCGGAGGTAAAGGCTATGGCTACACCTTC.

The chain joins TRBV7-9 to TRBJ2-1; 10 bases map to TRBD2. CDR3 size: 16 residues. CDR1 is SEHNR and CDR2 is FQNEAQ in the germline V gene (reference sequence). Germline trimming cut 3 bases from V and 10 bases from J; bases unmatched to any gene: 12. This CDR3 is CASSFVPGLALGEQFF. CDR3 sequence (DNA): TGTGCCAGCAGCTTTGTCCCGGGACTAGCGTTGGGGGAGCAGTTCTTC.

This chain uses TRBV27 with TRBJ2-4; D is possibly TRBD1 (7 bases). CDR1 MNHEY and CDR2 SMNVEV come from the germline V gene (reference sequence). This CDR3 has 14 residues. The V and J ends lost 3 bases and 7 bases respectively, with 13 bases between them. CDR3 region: CASSFGGGPNIQYF. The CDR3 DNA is TGTGCCAGCAGTTTCGGAGGGGGCCCGAACATTCAGTACTTC.

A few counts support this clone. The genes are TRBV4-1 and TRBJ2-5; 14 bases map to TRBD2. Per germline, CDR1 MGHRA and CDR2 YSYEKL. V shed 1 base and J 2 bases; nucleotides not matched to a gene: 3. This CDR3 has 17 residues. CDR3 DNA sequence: TGCGCCAGCAGCCAAGGACGGACTAGCGGGGGGCAAGAGACCCAGTACTTC. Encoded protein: CASSQGRTSGGQETQYF.

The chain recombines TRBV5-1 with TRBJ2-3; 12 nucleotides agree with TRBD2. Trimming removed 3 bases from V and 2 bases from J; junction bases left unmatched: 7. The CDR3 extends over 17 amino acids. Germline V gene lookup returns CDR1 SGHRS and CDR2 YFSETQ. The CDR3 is CASSWITSGGNTDTQYF. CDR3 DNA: TGCGCCAGCAGCTGGATAACTAGCGGGGGGAACACAGATACGCAGTATTTT.

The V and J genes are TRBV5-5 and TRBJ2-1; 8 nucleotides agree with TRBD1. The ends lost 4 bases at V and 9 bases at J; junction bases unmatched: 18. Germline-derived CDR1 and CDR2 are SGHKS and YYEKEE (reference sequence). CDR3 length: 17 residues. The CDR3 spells CASSLTTGSGGLGEQFF. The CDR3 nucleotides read TGTGCCAGCAGCCTTACCACCGGGTCAGGGGGCTTGGGTGAGCAGTTCTTC.

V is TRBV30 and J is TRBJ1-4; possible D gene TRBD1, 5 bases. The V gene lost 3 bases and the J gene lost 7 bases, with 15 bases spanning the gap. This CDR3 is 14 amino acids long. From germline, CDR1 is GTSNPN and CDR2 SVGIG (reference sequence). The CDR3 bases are TGTGCCTGGAGCCTGACAGAATTTGGTGAAAAACTGTTTTTT. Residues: CAWSLTEFGEKLFF.

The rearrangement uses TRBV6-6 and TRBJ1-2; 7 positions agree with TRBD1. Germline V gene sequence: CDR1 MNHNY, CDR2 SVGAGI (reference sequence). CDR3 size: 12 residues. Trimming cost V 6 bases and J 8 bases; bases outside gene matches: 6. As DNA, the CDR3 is TGTGCCAGCAGGCCGACAGGGAGCGGCTACACCTTC. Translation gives CASRPTGSGYTF.

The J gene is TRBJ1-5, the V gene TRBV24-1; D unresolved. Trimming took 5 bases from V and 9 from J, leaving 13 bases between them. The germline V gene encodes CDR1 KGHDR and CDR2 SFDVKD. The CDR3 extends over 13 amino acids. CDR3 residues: CATSAGARTPQHF. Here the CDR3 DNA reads TGTGCCACCAGTGCCGGTGCTAGGACGCCCCAGCATTTT.

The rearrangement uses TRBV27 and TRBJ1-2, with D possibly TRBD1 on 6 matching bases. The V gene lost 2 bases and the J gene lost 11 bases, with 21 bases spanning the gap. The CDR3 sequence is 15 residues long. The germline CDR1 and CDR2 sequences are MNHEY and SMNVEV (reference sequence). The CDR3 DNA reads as TGTGCCAGCAGTTTAGGAGGGGGGGCGTTAACGGGGTACACCTTC. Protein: CASSLGGGALTGYTF.

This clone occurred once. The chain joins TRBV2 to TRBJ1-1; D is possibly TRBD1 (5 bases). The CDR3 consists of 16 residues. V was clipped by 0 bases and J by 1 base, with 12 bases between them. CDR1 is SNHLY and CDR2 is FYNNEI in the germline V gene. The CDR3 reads CASSEAGGESNTEAFF. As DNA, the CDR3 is TGTGCCAGCAGTGAAGCGGGGGGGGAGTCGAACACTGAAGCTTTCTTT.

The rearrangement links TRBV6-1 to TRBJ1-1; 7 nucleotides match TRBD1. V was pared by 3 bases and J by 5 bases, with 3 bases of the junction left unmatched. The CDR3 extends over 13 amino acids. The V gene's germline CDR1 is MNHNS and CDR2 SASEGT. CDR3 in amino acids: CASSDLTGTEAFF. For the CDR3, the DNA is TGTGCCAGCAGTGATTTGACAGGGACTGAAGCTTTCTTT.

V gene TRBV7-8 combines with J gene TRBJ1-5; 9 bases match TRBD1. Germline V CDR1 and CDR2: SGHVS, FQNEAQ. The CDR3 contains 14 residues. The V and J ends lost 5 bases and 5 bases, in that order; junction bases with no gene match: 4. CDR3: CASSRDRGDQPQHF. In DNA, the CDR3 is TGTGCCAGCAGCCGAGACAGGGGGGATCAGCCCCAGCATTTT.

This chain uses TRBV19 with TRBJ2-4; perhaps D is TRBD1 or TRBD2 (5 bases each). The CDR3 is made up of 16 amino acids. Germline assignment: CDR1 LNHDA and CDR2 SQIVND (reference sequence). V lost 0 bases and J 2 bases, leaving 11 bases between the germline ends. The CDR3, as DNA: TGTGCCAGTAGTATAGAGGGACGGACATCCAAAAACATTCAGTACTTC. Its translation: CASSIEGRTSKNIQYF.

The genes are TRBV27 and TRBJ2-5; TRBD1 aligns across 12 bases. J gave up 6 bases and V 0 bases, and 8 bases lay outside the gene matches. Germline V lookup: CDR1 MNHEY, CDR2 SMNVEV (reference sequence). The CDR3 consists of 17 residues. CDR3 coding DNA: TGTGCCAGCAGTTTATCCCCCGGGACAGGGGGCACGAAGACCCAGTACTTC. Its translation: CASSLSPGTGGTKTQYF.

CDR3 in DNA: TGTGCCAGCAGCCAGAACACTGAAGCTTTCTTT. Encoded protein: CASSQNTEAFF. The chain links TRBV5-6 to TRBJ1-1; D not certain. The CDR3 is 11 amino acids. The V gene lost 4 bases and the J gene lost 1 base, with 2 bases spanning the gap. The germline CDR1 and CDR2 sequences are SGHDT and YYEEEE. The whole variable domain, filled in from reference TRBV5-6 and TRBJ1-1, reads DAGVTQSPTHLIKTRGQQVTLRCSPKSGHDTVSWYQQALGQGPQFIFQYYEEEERQRGNFPDRFSGHQFPNYSSELNVNALLLGDSALYLCASSQNTEAFFGQGTRLTVV.

CDR3 in DNA: TGCGCCAGCAGCTTGGCTGGGGGCAGCACTGAAGCTTTCTTT. Translated: CASSLAGGSTEAFF. V gene TRBV5-1 combines with J gene TRBJ1-1; D is possibly TRBD1 (6 bases). The CDR3 contains 14 residues. Germline CDR1 and CDR2: SGHRS and YFSETQ. V lost 0 bases and J 4 bases, leaving 10 bases between the germline ends.

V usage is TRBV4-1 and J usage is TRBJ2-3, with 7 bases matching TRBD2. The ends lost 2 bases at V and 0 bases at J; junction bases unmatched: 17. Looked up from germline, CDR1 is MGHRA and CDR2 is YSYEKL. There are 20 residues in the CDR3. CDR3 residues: CASSQPPLTSATASTDTQYF. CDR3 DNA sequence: TGCGCCAGCAGCCAACCACCACTCACTAGCGCAACAGCTAGCACAGATACGCAGTATTTT.

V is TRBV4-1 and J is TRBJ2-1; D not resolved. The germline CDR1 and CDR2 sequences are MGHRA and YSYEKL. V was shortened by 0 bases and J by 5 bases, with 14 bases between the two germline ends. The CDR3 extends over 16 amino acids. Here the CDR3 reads CASSQDPPGRNNEQFF. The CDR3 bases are TGCGCCAGCAGCCAAGACCCCCCAGGCAGGAACAATGAGCAGTTCTTC.

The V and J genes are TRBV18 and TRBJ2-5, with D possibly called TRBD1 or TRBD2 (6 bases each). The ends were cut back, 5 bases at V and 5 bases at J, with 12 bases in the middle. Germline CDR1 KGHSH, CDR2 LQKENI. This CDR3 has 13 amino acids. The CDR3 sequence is CASSLQGGETQYF. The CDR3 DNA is TGTGCCAGCTCATTACAGGGAGGTGAGACCCAGTACTTC. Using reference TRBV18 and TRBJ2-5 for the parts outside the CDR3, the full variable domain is NAGVMQNPRHLVRRRGQEARLRCSPMKGHSHVYWYRQLPEEGLKFMVYLQKENIIDESGMPKERFSAEFPKEGPSILRIQQVVRGDSAAYFCASSLQGGETQYFGPGTRLLVL.